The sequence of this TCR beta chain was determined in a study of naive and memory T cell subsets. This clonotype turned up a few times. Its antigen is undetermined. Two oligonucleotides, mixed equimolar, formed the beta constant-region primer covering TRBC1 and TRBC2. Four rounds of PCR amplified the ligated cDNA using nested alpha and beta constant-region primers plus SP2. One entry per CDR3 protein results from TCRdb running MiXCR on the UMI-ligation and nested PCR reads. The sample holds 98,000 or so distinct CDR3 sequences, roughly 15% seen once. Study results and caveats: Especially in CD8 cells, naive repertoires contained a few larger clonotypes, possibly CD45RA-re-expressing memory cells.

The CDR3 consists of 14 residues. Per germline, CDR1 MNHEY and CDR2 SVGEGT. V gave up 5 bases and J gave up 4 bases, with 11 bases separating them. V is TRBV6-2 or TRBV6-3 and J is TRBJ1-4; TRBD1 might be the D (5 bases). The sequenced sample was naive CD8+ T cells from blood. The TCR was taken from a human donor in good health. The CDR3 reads CASSGTDLNEKLFF. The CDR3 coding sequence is TGTGCCAGCAGTGGGACCGACCTTAATGAAAAACTGTTTTTT.